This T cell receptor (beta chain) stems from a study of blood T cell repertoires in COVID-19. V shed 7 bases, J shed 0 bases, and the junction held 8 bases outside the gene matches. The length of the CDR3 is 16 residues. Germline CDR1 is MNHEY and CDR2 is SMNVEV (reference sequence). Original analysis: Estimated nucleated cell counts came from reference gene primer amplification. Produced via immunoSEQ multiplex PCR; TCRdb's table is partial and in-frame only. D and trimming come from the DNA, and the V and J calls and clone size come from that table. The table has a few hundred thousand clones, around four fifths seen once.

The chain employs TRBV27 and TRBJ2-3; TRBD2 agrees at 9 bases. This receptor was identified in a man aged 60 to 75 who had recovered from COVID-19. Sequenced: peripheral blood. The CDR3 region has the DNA TGTGCCAGCAAGAGCGGGAGGACCACTAGCACAGATACGCAGTATTTT. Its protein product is CASKSGRTTSTDTQYF.